A selection of T cell receptor beta chains follows, all from one sample in a study of beta chain features in type 1 diabetes. Some clones are missing from TCRdb's copy, which holds only in-frame ones; the method was immunoSEQ multiplex PCR. The top ten clones hold more than 0.015% of a sample with roughly 230,000 clones, about a tenth of them seen once. Sequencing input: naive CD4+ T cells from blood. The receptors come from a man aged 30-40 years with type 1 diabetes. Both conserved end residues are part of each CDR3. D genes are given only for firm matches. Part of the rows lack a size; the others show once, few, many or a class for expanded clones.

clone_size	d_call	cdr3_length	v_call	j_call	cdr3_nt	cdr3_aa
few	TRBD1	14	TRBV7-2	TRBJ1-6	TGTGCCAGCAGTCACGGACAGGGCGAGTCACCCCTCCACTTT	CASSHGQGESPLHF
few	-	13	TRBV5-5	TRBJ2-5	TGTGCCAGCAGCTTCTACAGGGAAGAGACCCAGTACTTC	CASSFYREETQYF
few	TRBD1	13	TRBV5-1	TRBJ2-5	TGCGCCACCCGGGACAGTTTCCGAGAGACCCAGTACTTC	CATRDSFRETQYF
-	TRBD2	17	TRBV9	TRBJ2-1	TGTGCCAGCAGCCCGGGAGGACGGCTCTGGGTAGCGAATGAGCAGTTCTTC	CASSPGGRLWVANEQFF
-	-	13	TRBV29-1	TRBJ1-1	TGCAGCGTTGCAAGGCAGGGGAAGACTGAAGCTTTCTTT	CSVARQGKTEAFF
-	TRBD2	14	TRBV19	TRBJ2-1	TGTGCCAGTAGTTCAGCGGGGGGCCCCAATGAGCAGTTCTTC	CASSSAGGPNEQFF
few	TRBD1	14	TRBV19	TRBJ1-5	TGTGCCAGTAGTCTTGGACAGGGCGCTCAGCCCCAGCATTTT	CASSLGQGAQPQHF
-	TRBD2	14	TRBV30	TRBJ2-1	TGTGCCTGGAGTGGAGCGGGGGGGTCCAATGAGCAGTTCTTC	CAWSGAGGSNEQFF
-	TRBD2	15	TRBV11-2	TRBJ2-3	TGTGCCAGCAGCTTACTAGCGGGGAAGTCAGATACGCAGTATTTT	CASSLLAGKSDTQYF
-	-	14	TRBV5-1	TRBJ2-7	TGCGCCAGCAGCTTGGCTTCCGGCCGACTCGAGCAGTACTTC	CASSLASGRLEQYF
-	-	12	TRBV16	TRBJ2-7	TGTGCCAGCAGCCAGGGGGGCTACGAGCAGTACTTC	CASSQGGYEQYF
few	TRBD1	14	TRBV28	TRBJ1-3	TGTGCCAGCAGGGCCGGGACAGCTGGAAACACCATATATTTT	CASRAGTAGNTIYF
-	-	12	TRBV6-6	TRBJ2-7	TGTGCCAGCAGAGACTACTACTACGAGCAGTACTTC	CASRDYYYEQYF
few	-	17	TRBV14	TRBJ2-3	TGTGCCAGCAGCTCTACCACGACAGTTGAGGCGTCAGATACGCAGTATTTT	CASSSTTTVEASDTQYF
few	TRBD1	16	TRBV4-1	TRBJ1-5	TGCGCCAGCAGCCAACCGGGACAGGGGGATCGGAAGCCCCAGCATTTT	CASSQPGQGDRKPQHF
-	-	14	TRBV2	TRBJ1-2	TGTGCCAGCAGGGGACGGGGGGCTGGCTATGGCTACACCTTC	CASRGRGAGYGYTF
few	-	16	TRBV30	TRBJ1-3	TGTGCCTGGAGTCCTTACAGGGCTTCCTCTGGAAACACCATATATTTT	CAWSPYRASSGNTIYF
-	-	15	TRBV9	TRBJ1-2	TGTGCCAGCAGCGTAGCGGAGGGCTCGAGGTATGGCTACACCTTC	CASSVAEGSRYGYTF
few	-	14	TRBV5-1	TRBJ2-5	TGCGCCAGCAGCACGACGGGGGTTCAAGAGACCCAGTACTTC	CASSTTGVQETQYF
-	-	13	TRBV4-3	TRBJ1-2	TGCGCCAGCAGCCTACGACAGACCTATGGCTACACCTTC	CASSLRQTYGYTF
few	TRBD1	14	TRBV5-4	TRBJ1-1	TGTGCCAGCAGGAGAACAGGGGGTAGAACTGAAGCTTTCTTT	CASRRTGGRTEAFF
few	-	16	TRBV19	TRBJ2-6	TGTGCCAGTAGTCAACATCGGGGGAATGGGGCCAACGTCCTGACTTTC	CASSQHRGNGANVLTF
few	-	15	TRBV6-5	TRBJ2-3	TGTGCCAGCAGTTCCCGGCGGACTAGCACAGATACGCAGTATTTT	CASSSRRTSTDTQYF
-	TRBD1	16	TRBV7-9	TRBJ1-5	TGTGCCAGCAGCTTAGGTTGGACAGGCAGCAATCAGCCCCAGCATTTT	CASSLGWTGSNQPQHF